The 24 T cell receptor beta chains presented below share a single source sample, sequenced in a study of T cell responses to AZD1222 COVID-19 vaccine. Repertoires were generated with immunoSEQ multiplex PCR, while TCRdb's copy carries only in-frame clones and drops some. This sample has some 69,000 clones, with about 85% found just once. Sequencing used peripheral blood, obtained on day 0 of AZD1222 vaccination. All receptors derive from an adult in good health.

V usage is TRBV29-1 and J usage is TRBJ1-1; TRBD1 matches 8 bases. The CDR3 totals 12 residues. Looked up from germline, CDR1 is SQVTM and CDR2 is ANQGSEA. V dropped 6 bases and J dropped 4; count of bases not matched to a gene: 4. DNA of the CDR3: TGCAGCGTGTACAGGGGGGGCACTGAAGCTTTCTTT. It specifies CSVYRGGTEAFF.

V is TRBV6-5 and J is TRBJ2-3; 11 bases match TRBD2. Germline V gene data show CDR1 as MNHEY and CDR2 as SVGAGI. V was clipped by 4 bases and J by 9 bases; unmatched bases: 0. This CDR3 contains 12 residues. CDR3 bases: TGTGCCAGCAGTTGGACTAGCGGGACGCAGTATTTT. Translating gives CASSWTSGTQYF.

This clone was observed a few times. V and J are TRBV7-9 and TRBJ2-7; D is possibly TRBD2 (6 bases). Trimming removed 3 bases from V and 3 bases from J, with 18 bases in between. Germline V lookup: CDR1 SEHNR, CDR2 FQNEAQ (reference sequence). The CDR3 spans 16 residues. The CDR3 spells CASSFNRVGGDYEQYF. CDR3 bases: TGTGCCAGCAGCTTTAACCGCGTGGGCGGGGACTACGAGCAGTACTTC.

The V gene is TRBV5-8, the J gene TRBJ1-1; no clear D gene. The CDR3 is made up of 14 amino acids. The V gene lost 3 bases and the J gene lost 4 bases, with 13 bases spanning the gap. Germline assignment: CDR1 SGHTS and CDR2 YDEGEE. The CDR3 DNA reads TGTGCCAGCAGCTCAGGTTCGACTCGCACTGAAGCTTTCTTT. This codes for CASSSGSTRTEAFF. Full variable domain (outside the CDR3, taken from reference TRBV5-8 and TRBJ1-1): EAGVTQSPTHLIKTRGQQATLRCSPISGHTSVYWYQQALGLGLQFLLWYDEGEERNRGNFPPRFSGRQFPNYSSELNVNALELEDSALYLCASSSGSTRTEAFFGQGTRLTVV.

The V call is TRBV3-1 (or the pseudogene TRBV3-2), the J call TRBJ2-5; perhaps TRBD2 as D (6 bases). Trimming cost V 1 base and J 6 bases, with 12 bases left between them. CDR1 LGHDT and CDR2 YNNKEL come from the germline V gene (reference sequence). CDR3 length equals 14 residues. The CDR3 bases are TGTGCCAGCAGCCAAGTTCTAGCGTCGAAGACCCAGTACTTC. Translating gives CASSQVLASKTQYF.

J is TRBJ1-1 and V is TRBV13; 7 bases align to TRBD1. Per the germline V gene, CDR1 is PRHDT and CDR2 is FYEKMQ (reference sequence). V gave up 1 base and J gave up 3 bases; unmatched junction bases: 11. The CDR3 contains 17 residues. The CDR3 DNA follows: TGTGCCAGCAGCTTAGCAGGGGGAGCCTGGGTCGACACTGAAGCTTTCTTT. Encoded protein: CASSLAGGAWVDTEAFF.

V usage is TRBV6-5 and J usage is TRBJ2-7; unclear D gene. CDR3 length: 14 amino acids. Germline assignment: CDR1 MNHEY and CDR2 SVGAGI. V was clipped by 11 bases and J by 6 bases, with 23 bases between them. The CDR3 here is CALRPGLGSFEQYF. The CDR3 coding sequence is TGTGCCTTACGGCCCGGCCTGGGAAGTTTCGAGCAGTACTTC.

The rearrangement joins TRBV6-6 to TRBJ1-6; perhaps TRBD1 as D (5 bases). The germline V gene encodes CDR1 MNHNY and CDR2 SVGAGI (reference sequence). The CDR3 has 17 amino acids. V shed 5 bases and J shed 0 bases, with 14 bases lying between them. CDR3 protein: CASSREQELSYNSPLHF. CDR3 sequence (DNA): TGTGCCAGCAGTCGGGAACAGGAACTCTCCTATAATTCACCCCTCCACTTT.

V usage is TRBV28 and J usage is TRBJ1-2; D is unresolved. Germline lookup yields CDR1 MDHEN and CDR2 SYDVKM. The length of the CDR3 is 14 residues. The V end was cut by 6 bases, the J end by 4 bases, with 15 bases between. The CDR3 DNA sequence: TGTGCCAGCAGACCCTCCAGCACGCCCTATGGCTACACCTTC. This sequence encodes CASRPSSTPYGYTF.

The chain uses TRBV15 and TRBJ2-3; TRBD2 matches at 8 bases. Germline lookup yields CDR1 LNHNV and CDR2 YYDKDF (reference sequence). Losses at the gene ends were 1 base for V and 1 base for J; bases not matched to a gene: 4. This CDR3 has 16 residues. The chain's CDR3 is CATSRGWRGGTDTQYF. The CDR3 DNA reads TGTGCCACCAGCAGAGGTTGGCGGGGGGGCACAGATACGCAGTATTTT. The full variable domain, its missing parts supplied by reference TRBV15 and TRBJ2-3, is DAMVIQNPRYQVTQFGKPVTLSCSQTLNHNVMYWYQQKSSQAPKLLFHYYDKDFNNEADTPDNFQSRRPNTSFCFLDIRSPGLGDTAMYLCATSRGWRGGTDTQYFGPGTRLTVL.

This clone has a single count. The rearrangement links TRBV6-5 to TRBJ2-7; 10 bases are shared with TRBD2. Germline CDR1 is MNHEY and CDR2 is SVGAGI. The CDR3 covers 14 residues. The trim removed 6 bases at V and 3 bases at J, leaving 5 bases unmatched. The DNA of the CDR3 is TGTGCCAGCAGACAACTAGCGGGGTACTACGAGCAGTACTTC. Its protein is CASRQLAGYYEQYF.

The V gene is TRBV3-1 (or the pseudogene TRBV3-2), the J gene TRBJ1-6, with 7 bases fitting TRBD1. The germline gives CDR1 LGHDT, CDR2 YNNKEL (reference sequence). The CDR3 consists of 16 residues. With V trimmed by 1 base and J by 6 bases, 6 bases remained unmatched. The CDR3 coding sequence is TGTGCCAGCAGCCAAGGACAGGGATTAGGTAATTCACCCCTCCACTTT. This codes for CASSQGQGLGNSPLHF.

The chain couples TRBV27 to TRBJ1-1; maybe TRBD1 (5 bases). Germline CDR1 MNHEY, CDR2 SMNVEV (reference sequence). Between the trimmed V and J ends, which lost 3 bases and 11 bases, there was a span of 13 bases. The CDR3 is 12 residues long. Written as DNA, the CDR3 is TGTGCCAGCAGTTTCCCAGGGACGGGGGCTTTCTTT. Encoded protein: CASSFPGTGAFF.

The rearrangement joins TRBV6-5 to TRBJ2-3; perhaps D is TRBD1 or TRBD2 (6 bases each). Trimming took 6 bases from V and 2 from J, leaving 15 bases between them. Germline V gene data show CDR1 as MNHEY and CDR2 as SVGAGI. CDR3 length: 15 residues. The CDR3 sequence: CASSLMGGTTDTQYF. The CDR3 DNA reads TGTGCCAGCAGCCTAATGGGGGGCACCACAGATACGCAGTATTTT.

This clone occurred a few times. The V and J genes are TRBV6-5 and TRBJ1-1; tentatively, D is TRBD1 (6 bases). V dropped 8 bases and J dropped 5 bases, with 15 bases sitting between them. Germline V lookup: CDR1 MNHEY, CDR2 SVGAGI. This CDR3 region has 13 residues. CDR3 loop: CASSAGAGTEAFF. The CDR3 coding sequence is TGTGCCAGCTCGGCAGGGGCCGGGACTGAAGCTTTCTTT.

The gene calls are TRBV19 and TRBJ1-1; D is unresolved. The germline gives CDR1 LNHDA, CDR2 SQIVND (reference sequence). V lost 7 bases, J lost 5 bases, and 11 bases lay in between. This CDR3 comprises 12 residues. CDR3 DNA sequence: TGTGCCAGTATAGGGAGGGAAACTGAAGCTTTCTTT. As protein: CASIGRETEAFF.

About this clone itself: One end of the junction is discordant with germline, which a read error may explain. This chain uses TRBV7-7 with TRBJ2-1, with TRBD1 identical over 8 bases. This CDR3 contains 15 residues. The germline V gene encodes CDR1 SSHAT and CDR2 FNYEAQ (reference sequence). CDR3 in amino acids: CASSLRQGSYNEQFF. CDR3 DNA: TGTGCTAGCAGCTTACGACAGGGGTCCTACAATGAGCAGTTCTTC. The full variable domain, in which reference TRBV7-7 and TRBJ2-1 provide the parts outside the CDR3, is GAGVSQSPRYKVTKRGQDVTLRCDPISSHATLYWYQQALGQGPEFLTYFNYEAQPDKSGLPSDRFSAERPEGSISTLTIQRTEQRDSAMYRCASSLRQGSYNEQFFGPGTRLTVL.

This clone was counted a single time. The chain combines TRBV25-1 with TRBJ1-6; the D is unclear. Trimming pared 2 bases from V and 5 bases from J, leaving 4 bases between. CDR1 and CDR2 (germline): MGHDK, SYGVNS. The CDR3 covers 13 residues. The CDR3 is CASSERDNSPLHF. CDR3 coding DNA: TGTGCCAGCAGTGAAAGGGATAATTCACCCCTCCACTTT.

This clone was detected only once. The chain carries TRBV6-5 and TRBJ1-2; D gene uncertain. The germline V gene has CDR1 MNHEY and CDR2 SVGAGI. The CDR3 is 14 amino acids. V was clipped by 2 bases and J by 4 bases, with 11 bases between them. The CDR3 sequence: CASSYAEGSYGYTF. In DNA form, the CDR3 reads TGTGCCAGCAGTTACGCGGAAGGGAGCTATGGCTACACCTTC.

This clone has just a few counts. The chain joins TRBV10-3 to TRBJ1-6, with a possible D match to TRBD1 (6 bases). Germline V CDR1 and CDR2: ENHRY, SYGVKD. Trimming stripped 4 bases from V and 9 bases from J, with 7 bases between. The CDR3 is made up of 12 amino acids. CDR3 amino acids: CAISGGASPLHF. DNA for the CDR3: TGTGCCATCAGTGGGGGGGCTTCACCCCTCCACTTT.

The chain carries TRBV30 and TRBJ1-2; a weak D match, TRBD1 (5 bases). CDR1 and CDR2 from the germline V gene are GTSNPN and SVGIG (reference sequence). This CDR3 contains 14 residues. Trimming stripped 0 bases from V and 3 bases from J, with 11 bases between. Here the CDR3 reads CAWSVRGGDYGYTF. For the CDR3, the DNA is TGTGCCTGGAGTGTTCGGGGCGGAGACTATGGCTACACCTTC.

The rearrangement uses TRBV11-3 and TRBJ2-1; 11 nucleotides line up with TRBD2. Unmatched junction bases numbered 4, after V lost 4 bases and J lost 5 bases. Germline CDR1 SGHNT, CDR2 YENEEA. The CDR3 consists of 15 residues. The CDR3 is CASSYSGGADNEQFF. Here the CDR3 DNA reads TGTGCCAGCAGCTATAGCGGGGGGGCGGACAATGAGCAGTTCTTC. Full variable domain (outside the CDR3, taken from reference TRBV11-3 and TRBJ2-1): EAGVVQSPRYKIIEKKQPVAFWCNPISGHNTLYWYLQNLGQGPELLIRYENEEAVDDSQLPKDRFSAERLKGVDSTLKIQPAELGDSAVYLCASSYSGGADNEQFFGPGTRLTVL.

The J gene is TRBJ1-5, the V gene TRBV5-4, with D tentatively TRBD1 (5 bases). V was cut by 1 base and J by 5 bases, with 10 bases left in between. The V gene's germline CDR1 is SGHNT and CDR2 YYREEE (reference sequence). This CDR3 spans 14 amino acids. CDR3 amino acids: CASSLRGSDQPQHF. CDR3 DNA: TGTGCCAGCAGCTTGCGGGGGTCGGATCAGCCCCAGCATTTT. The complete variable domain, with remaining parts taken from reference TRBV5-4 and TRBJ1-5, reads ETGVTQSPTHLIKTRGQQVTLRCSSQSGHNTVSWYQQALGQGPQFIFQYYREEENGRGNFPPRFSGLQFPNYSSELNVNALELDDSALYLCASSLRGSDQPQHFGDGTRLSIL.

The CDR3 DNA follows: TGTGCCAGCAGGCCATTTTCCGGGGAGCTGTTTTTT. Encoded protein: CASRPFSGELFF. The chain couples TRBV12-3 or TRBV12-4 to TRBJ2-2; D gene uncertain. Trimming took off 6 bases at V and 6 bases at J, with 8 bases between the two ends. This CDR3 is built from 12 residues.